The sequence of this T cell receptor beta chain was determined in a study of sequential checkpoint blockade in melanoma. About the study: Both treatment sequences were followed by maintenance nivolumab. TCRbeta immunosequencing was performed on DNA from 91 pretreatment melanoma tumor samples.

Regarding treatment: randomized to nivolumab then ipilimumab (arm A) or the reverse (arm B). TCRdb's copy holds only in-frame clones and misses some; the assay was immunoSEQ multiplex PCR. The sample yields about 5,500 clones, approximately 40% seen once. V lost 0 bases and J lost 0, with 13 bases in between. Germline CDR1 reads SGHRS; CDR2 reads YFSETQ. This CDR3 region has 18 residues. The sequence was collected from a human donor with melanoma. Material: tumor tissue (inferred from file names), obtained from a patient given nivolumab and ipilimumab in sequence. The J gene is TRBJ2-6, the V gene TRBV5-1; D not resolved. In nucleotides, the CDR3 is TGCGCCAGCAGCTTGGGGCAGCCCTCGAGCTCTGGGGCCAACGTCCTGACTTTC. Residues: CASSLGQPSSSGANVLTF.